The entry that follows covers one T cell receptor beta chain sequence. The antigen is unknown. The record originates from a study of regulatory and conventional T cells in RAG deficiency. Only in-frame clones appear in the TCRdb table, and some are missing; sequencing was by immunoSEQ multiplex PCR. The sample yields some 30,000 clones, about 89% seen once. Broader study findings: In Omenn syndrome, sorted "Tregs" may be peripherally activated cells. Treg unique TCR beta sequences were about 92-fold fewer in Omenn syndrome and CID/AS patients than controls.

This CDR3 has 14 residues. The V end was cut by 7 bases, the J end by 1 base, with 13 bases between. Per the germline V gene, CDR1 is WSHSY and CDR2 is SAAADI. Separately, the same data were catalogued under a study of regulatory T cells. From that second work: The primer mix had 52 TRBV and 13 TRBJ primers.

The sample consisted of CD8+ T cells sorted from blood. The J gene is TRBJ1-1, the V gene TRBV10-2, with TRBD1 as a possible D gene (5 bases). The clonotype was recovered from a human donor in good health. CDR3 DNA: TGCGCCAGCACCAAGGACGGGGCGAACACTGAAGCTTTCTTT. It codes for CASTKDGANTEAFF.